Listed here is a single T cell receptor (beta chain). Every donor contributed about 10 milliliters of peripheral blood by blood draw. Germline loops: CDR1 DFQATT, CDR2 SNEGSKA (reference sequence). The CDR3 sequence is 14 residues long. This sample stems from a study of blood T cells in healthy people across ages. Study context: About one barcoded beta molecule per two T cells was captured by template switching.

Using a J-beta primer mix together with a sample-barcoded 5' primer, a second PCR was run for roughly 7 to 11 cycles. From the 5' RACE reads, TCRdb called clonotypes with MiXCR, one entry per CDR3 protein. Counted here are about 1.8 million distinct CDR3 sequences, around half occurring once; the ten biggest clones make up more than 2%. This TCR was sampled from a woman aged 35 to 49 in good health. The source material was blood. This chain uses TRBV20-1 with TRBJ2-5, with TRBD2 matching over 12 bases. The DNA end is more similar to TRBJ2-7, so the J call may be wrong. CDR3: CSAILAGGPYEQYF. CDR3 in DNA: TGCAGTGCTATCCTAGCGGGGGGGCCCTACGAGCAGTACTTC.